This TCR beta chain was identified during a study of OX40 agonist ivuxolimab in advanced cancers. Sequenced by immunoSEQ multiplex PCR; TCRdb stores in-frame clones only, minus some. The data hold more than 60,000 clones, with 85% observed a single time. The V and J ends lost 4 bases and 1 base respectively, with 6 bases between them. The CDR3 contains 13 residues. Per the germline V gene, CDR1 is MNHNY and CDR2 is SVGAGI (reference sequence). This sequence joins TRBV6-6 and TRBJ2-3; D is unclear. The clonotype was recovered from an adult with an advanced solid tumor such as melanoma, head and neck, liver or kidney cancer. The source material was CD4+ or CD8+ T cells sorted from blood, sampled in a trial of the OX40 agonist ivuxolimab. CDR3 sequence: CASSWAGTDTQYF. Written as DNA, the CDR3 is TGTGCCAGCAGTTGGGCGGGCACAGATACGCAGTATTTT.